These T cell receptor beta chains were read from a single sample in a study of monozygotic twins with inflammatory bowel disease. TCRdb reanalyzed the 5' RACE reads, giving one entry per CDR3 protein sequence and no DNA. The specimen's table records over 110,000 distinct CDR3 sequences. Source material: blood. These receptors all come from a human donor with ulcerative colitis or Crohn's disease, or a healthy co-twin of an affected twin (not recorded which). Both conserved end residues are part of each CDR3.

V gene: TRBV29-1
J gene: TRBJ2-7
CDR3 protein: CSVEGDDSYEQYF

V gene: TRBV7-2
J gene: TRBJ2-3
CDR3 protein: CTSSLGETQYF

V gene: TRBV6-1
J gene: TRBJ1-5
CDR3 protein: CASSVDRSYSNQPQHF

V gene: TRBV27
J gene: TRBJ2-2
CDR3 protein: CASSFRLRDRRKLTGELFF

V gene: TRBV5-6
J gene: TRBJ2-7
CDR3 protein: CASSLERVYEQYF

V gene: TRBV7-6
J gene: TRBJ2-4
CDR3 protein: CASSLQTGGQGANIQYF

V gene: TRBV7-2
J gene: TRBJ1-1
CDR3 protein: CASSSGTGGEGEAFF

V gene: TRBV9
J gene: TRBJ2-7
CDR3 protein: CASSVERGAYEQYF

V gene: TRBV18
J gene: TRBJ1-5
CDR3 protein: CASSPGSQVSQPQHF

V gene: TRBV5-1
J gene: TRBJ2-4
CDR3 protein: CASSLLGIQYF

V gene: TRBV20-1
J gene: TRBJ2-7
CDR3 protein: CSAPPGAGAYEQYF

V gene: TRBV20-1
J gene: TRBJ1-2
CDR3 protein: CSAASDRVNYGYTF

V gene: TRBV20-1
J gene: TRBJ2-2
CDR3 protein: CSALKEYGELFF

V gene: TRBV2
J gene: TRBJ1-1
CDR3 protein: CASRPGQSGTEAFF

V gene: TRBV20-1
J gene: TRBJ2-1
CDR3 protein: CSAPDQRYEQFF

V gene: TRBV20-1
J gene: TRBJ2-1
CDR3 protein: CSAKATGTSGGAWYNEQFF

V gene: TRBV4-1
J gene: TRBJ2-1
CDR3 protein: CASSQVGRGIRNEQFF

V gene: TRBV5-1
J gene: TRBJ2-1
CDR3 protein: CASSPEPYNEQFF

V gene: TRBV7-2
J gene: TRBJ1-6
CDR3 protein: CASSLASGTGHSPLHF

V gene: TRBV5-1
J gene: TRBJ2-7
CDR3 protein: CASSQNRGETYF

V gene: TRBV20-1
J gene: TRBJ2-7
CDR3 protein: CSARDPTTTGRSSYEQYF

V gene: TRBV7-6
J gene: TRBJ2-5
CDR3 protein: CASSLRDRGPETQYF

V gene: TRBV12-3/TRBV12-4
J gene: TRBJ1-2
CDR3 protein: CASSLAPPIKTGVYGYTF

V gene: TRBV20-1
J gene: TRBJ2-3
CDR3 protein: CSADHRGGAIDTQYF

V gene: TRBV25-1
J gene: TRBJ2-1
CDR3 protein: CASSEADRYSSYNEQFF

V gene: TRBV7-9
J gene: TRBJ2-4
CDR3 protein: CASSVGGVVAKNIQYF

V gene: TRBV3-1
J gene: TRBJ2-5
CDR3 protein: CASSHRGFMETQYF

V gene: TRBV29-1
J gene: TRBJ2-4
CDR3 protein: CSVARGRDIQYF

V gene: TRBV18
J gene: TRBJ1-1
CDR3 protein: CASSPLIHRQNTEAFF

V gene: TRBV12-2
J gene: TRBJ2-1
CDR3 protein: CASRLGGSRSTPKSSYNEQFF

V gene: TRBV29-1
J gene: TRBJ2-5
CDR3 protein: CSSGQGGETQYF